This entry features one TCR beta chain sequence. Its target antigen remains unknown. Per-base quality was not reported, and no clone a single base away is much larger than it. This record comes from a study of blood T cell repertoires in COVID-19 (dated by TCRdb to about 2020). Some background on the complete study: Samples covering the acute and convalescent phases of COVID-19 were provided by collaborators in the United States, Italy and Spain. The material from the prospective study consisted of cDNA or gDNA derived from T cells, B-cell-depleted T cells, or PBMCs. Deeply sampled blood TCRbeta repertoires from subjects exposed to, actively infected with, or recovered from COVID-19 were included in the dataset. The repertoires were released in a freely available public database meant as a resource for research on the immune response to SARS-CoV-2. Samples were obtained from the ongoing ImmuneRACE study (first 160 participants) and from about 1,300 subjects provided by 6 global collaborators. Sample metadata almost always included a de-identified subject ID, COVID-19 status, age in years and sex. Where available, HLA class I and class II types were obtained from metadata supplied by the sample provider rather than from assay-based typing.

TCRbeta CDR3 regions were amplified from genomic DNA using the immunoSEQ Assay, a bias-controlled multiplex PCR. Under the source paper's analysis protocol: Within the assay, amplification of reference gene primers was used to estimate how many nucleated cells each sample contained. To quantify the absolute abundance of each unique TCRbeta CDR3 rearrangement, sequence reads were collapsed and filtered. For each sample, productive Simpson clonality was calculated by taking the square root of Simpson's diversity index across productive rearrangements. What TCRdb holds here is the immuneACCESS table cut down to in-frame rearrangements. Part of the clones is not present; checked against another copy, under half of the missing clones reflect an unresolved V gene, and the others are unexplained. V and J calls and clone size follow that table, whereas D and trimming were derived from the DNA. The sample has about 77,000 clones on record, roughly four fifths of them singletons. The ten largest make up approximately 16% of the sample.

Overall study outcomes, separate from this receptor: Clinical and demographic metadata were provided uncurated, with the amount varying by source and participant.

Collaborating institutions collected whole blood in K2EDTA tubes following their own protocols. For TCRbeta analysis, collaborator samples were shipped as frozen whole blood, as isolated PBMCs, or as DNA extracted from either sample type. Taken from cysteine to phenylalanine, the CDR3 has 14 residues. Only the CDR3 DNA stays, 42 bases, in frame from base 1. CDR1 and CDR2, looked up from the germline V gene, are SNHLY and FYNNEI. V trim: 6 bases; J trim: 4 bases; unmatched bases: 5. Rearrangement joined TRBV2 to TRBJ2-3, with 9 junctional bases fitting TRBD1. The sample was peripheral blood. The source is a man in his 70s with active or convalescent COVID-19. The DNA sequence is TGTGCCAGCAGCGGACAGGGGATGGCAGATACGCAGTATTTT. This gives the protein CASSGQGMADTQYF.